This TCR beta chain was sequenced in a study of PD-1 blockade in classical Hodgkin lymphoma (dated by TCRdb to 2020 to 2021). Concerning the study at large: Nivolumab dosing was 3 mg/kg intravenously every 2 weeks, continuing until either disease progression or unacceptable toxicity. To define a peripheral blood immune signature of response to PD-1 blockade in classical Hodgkin lymphoma, the study combined TCR beta sequencing with CyTOF.

Genomic DNA was extracted with the Qiagen DNeasy kit from unsorted PBMCs and from negatively selected CD4+ and CD8+ fractions. Using primers that anneal to V and J segments, immunoSEQ multiplex PCR amplified the TCR beta CDR3 regions. A synthetic immune receptor repertoire was used to minimize amplification bias, and any remaining bias was removed computationally after sequencing. The authors' pipeline ran thus. Custom Python scripts were used to quantify repertoire diversity as the Shannon entropy index. The unsorted, CD4+ and CD8+ repertoires were each analyzed separately, with the exception of combined analyses, where CD4+ and CD8+ sequences were merged in silico. A clone counted as expanded when the clone's frequency after treatment rose at least 2-fold relative to C1D1, and clones undetected at baseline were given a pseudocount of 0.5. Clones with 0 or 1 copy at C1D1 were classified as singleton clones, and clones with 2 or more copies were classified as non-singleton clones. Clones expanded in unsorted samples were labelled as CD4+, CD8+ or unknown by matching protein sequences in sorted samples from the same patient. Wilcoxon tests were applied to paired samples to test diversity changes from C1D1 to C4D1. The source is immuneACCESS, and TCRdb retained only in-frame sequences with V and J called. Part of the clones is not carried over; for the studies checked, unresolved V genes explain less than half of this, and the remainder is unexplained. V and J calls and clone size are copied from that table; D and trimming were computed from the DNA. The table for this sample lists some 30,000 clones; 71% of them were counted only once. Roughly 3% of the sample rests with the top ten.

Study-wide findings and limitations: The study covered only a single clinical trial cohort, and the causes of the repertoire differences, possibly disease activity or prior therapy, were still not defined. By C4D1, a significant rise was seen in CD4+ TCR diversity but not in CD8+ TCR diversity (p=0.0027 vs p=0.16), and the rise was most apparent among complete responders (p=0.02). Lower diversity was seen in patients whose nivolumab began less than 1 year after ASCT, and these patients were left out of later analyses so that immune reconstitution would not confound the results. Among trial patients, those achieving complete response had baseline diversity similar to that of newly diagnosed patients, while diversity was significantly lower in partial responders and progressors. Baseline TCR diversity was reported to be lower in newly diagnosed patients than in healthy donors, and even lower in relapsed/refractory patients.

CDR1 PRHDT and CDR2 FYEKMQ are derived from the germline V gene (reference sequence). Cut back by 5 bases and 4 bases, the V and J ends lie 14 bases apart. The CDR3 runs 14 residues from the cysteine to the phenylalanine. Only the CDR3 region is kept as DNA, spanning 42 bases read in frame from base 1. The time point label of this sample denotes: cycle 2 day 1 (C2D1) of nivolumab. All trial patients had relapsed after autologous stem cell transplantation, with cohorts A, B and C differing in prior brentuximab vedotin exposure. The trial cohort was composed of over 50 patients with relapsed/refractory classical Hodgkin lymphoma, for whom complete response, partial response or progressive disease was recorded as best overall response. Single-agent nivolumab was administered to trial patients in the multi-cohort phase II CheckMate 205 trial. An independent review committee assessed best overall response by applying the 2007 International Working Group response criteria. Trial PBMCs were obtained immediately prior to nivolumab initiation (C1D1) and on therapy at cycle 2 day 1 and cycle 4 day 1. Peripheral blood was collected in 8 mL Vacutainer Cell Preparation Tubes, from which PBMCs were isolated by centrifugation and then cryopreserved.

This clone was seen a handful of times. Its antigen remains unidentified. No base-level quality is on record; no much larger clone is a single base apart. This chain joins TRBV13 to TRBJ2-5; the D element could tentatively be TRBD1 or TRBD2, as 5 bases agree for each. The sample was peripheral blood mononuclear cells (PBMCs), taken before the second cycle of nivolumab. The receptor comes from a human donor with classical Hodgkin lymphoma. The CDR3 region reads CASSPRDEGETQYF. Here is the DNA: TGTGCCAGCAGCCCGAGGGACGAAGGAGAGACCCAGTACTTC.